A few counts support the clone carrying this TCR beta chain. Its antigen remains unknown. This sample was included in a study of OX40 agonist ivuxolimab in advanced cancers. Regarding the study as a whole: At 0.1 to 3.0 mg/kg, CD4+ and CD8+ blood T cells expanded clonally by week 6. Expanded clones tended on average to be more numerous among CD8+ T cells than CD4+. Antigen specificity of clonally expanded peripheral T cells was not established.

CDR1 is SNHLY and CDR2 is FYNNEI in the germline V gene. This CDR3 is 12 amino acids long. The V gene lost 7 bases and the J gene lost 4 bases, with 11 bases spanning the gap. Data came from immunoSEQ multiplex PCR; TCRdb stores just in-frame clones and leaves some out. Of 70,000 to 80,000 clones listed, 80% to 85% were seen once; the top ten hold around 5%. Peripheral blood came from all dose cohorts at three timepoints. The chain employs TRBV2 and TRBJ2-7; a weak D match, TRBD2 (6 bases). The sample in question was CD4+ or CD8+ T cells sorted from blood, obtained in a trial of the OX40 agonist ivuxolimab. This receptor was identified in an adult with an advanced solid tumor such as melanoma, head and neck, liver or kidney cancer. CDR3 DNA sequence: TGTGCCAGCACCCTAGGGACTTACGAGCAGTACTTC. Protein: CASTLGTYEQYF.